Listed below are T cell receptor beta chains from one sample, sequenced in a study of blood T cell repertoires in COVID-19. The data were produced by immunoSEQ multiplex PCR, yet TCRdb's version contains in-frame clones alone and is incomplete. The repertoire has a few hundred thousand clones, 80% to 90% of them found once; the top ten carry about 10%. The sequenced material came from peripheral blood. Source of these receptors: a woman in her 70s with acute or convalescent COVID-19. The CDR3 runs from the conserved cysteine through the conserved F or W. D genes are given only for firm matches. Clone size is given for some rows only: seen once, a few or many times, or a class if the clone is expanded.

V gene	D gene	clone size	J gene	CDR3 DNA	CDR3 protein
TRBV4-1	TRBD1	-	TRBJ2-7	TGCGCCAGCAGCCATACACACAGGGGCTACGAGCAGTACTTC	CASSHTHRGYEQYF
TRBV2	-	once	TRBJ2-7	TGTGCCAGCGTCGAGGAAACAGGGATCGGGCAGTACTTC	CASVEETGIGQYF
TRBV30	TRBD1	-	TRBJ2-1	TGTGCCTGGAGAGGGAGACAGGGGAGCCGATACAATGAGCAGTTCTTC	CAWRGRQGSRYNEQFF
TRBV6-2/TRBV6-3	-	-	TRBJ1-3	TGTGCCAGCAGTTACTATGGACAGACCGAAAACACCATATATTTT	CASSYYGQTENTIYF
TRBV10-2	TRBD1	-	TRBJ2-3	TGCGCCAGCAGACCCCGGGACAGAGGCACAGATACGCAGTATTTT	CASRPRDRGTDTQYF
TRBV2	TRBD1	-	TRBJ1-1	TGTGCCAGCAGTTCCCACTCTGTGGGCAGGGGGGAAAAGTATGAAGCTTTCTTT	CASSSHSVGRGEKYEAFF
TRBV7-3	-	-	TRBJ2-3	TGTGCCAGCAGCAGAGACGACCGCGGCGGAGATACGCAGTATTTT	CASSRDDRGGDTQYF
TRBV6-1	-	-	TRBJ1-6	TGTGCCAGCAGTGAAAGGGACTGGGGGTCACCCCTCCACTTT	CASSERDWGSPLHF
TRBV9	-	few	TRBJ1-2	TGTGCCAGCAGCCCCGGAGGGGTTAACTATGGCTACACCTTC	CASSPGGVNYGYTF
TRBV6-6	TRBD1	-	TRBJ1-1	TGTGCCAGCAGCGCAGGGGGCTCAGGCACTGAAGCTTTCTTT	CASSAGGSGTEAFF
TRBV5-6	-	-	TRBJ2-4	TGTGCCAGCTCTGGTCCAGGGGGGGCCAAAAACATTCAGTACTTC	CASSGPGGAKNIQYF
TRBV6-5	-	few	TRBJ1-1	TGTGCCAGCAGTCGCCCCAGGGTATGGAACACTGAAGCTTTCTTT	CASSRPRVWNTEAFF
TRBV7-3	TRBD1	-	TRBJ2-5	TGTGCCAGCAGTTTGACAGGGGGTCAAGAGACCCAGTACTTC	CASSLTGGQETQYF
TRBV5-1	-	-	TRBJ2-2	TGCGCCAGCAGCTTGGACGCCACAGGCACCGGGGAGCTGTTTTTT	CASSLDATGTGELFF
TRBV20-1	-	-	TRBJ2-3	TGCAGTGCTAGAGATAAGGGGGCGCAGTATTTT	CSARDKGAQYF
TRBV19	-	-	TRBJ1-2	TGTGCCAGTAGTAACGGACAGCGTCGGGGCTACACCTTC	CASSNGQRRGYTF
TRBV2	-	-	TRBJ2-5	TGTGCCAGCAGTGAGCTTCTTGGGCAGCAAGAGACCCAGTACTTC	CASSELLGQQETQYF
TRBV30	TRBD1	-	TRBJ1-6	TGTGCCTGGAGTGCCGGACAGGGTCCAAATTCACCCCTCCACTTT	CAWSAGQGPNSPLHF
TRBV19	-	-	TRBJ2-5	TGTGCCAGTAGTATGGCAGGGGGGCAAGAGACCCAGTACTTC	CASSMAGGQETQYF
TRBV3-1/TRBV3-2	TRBD1	once	TRBJ1-6	TGTGCCAGCAGCACCGGGACAGCCAATTCACCCCTCCACTTT	CASSTGTANSPLHF
TRBV6-6	TRBD1	-	TRBJ1-1	TGTGCCACCTCACGGACAGGGGAGAACACTGAAGCTTTCTTT	CATSRTGENTEAFF
TRBV19	TRBD2	-	TRBJ2-3	TGTGCCAGTCAAGCTAGCGGGGGGATAGATACGCAGTATTTT	CASQASGGIDTQYF
TRBV4-1	TRBD1	-	TRBJ1-2	TGCGCCAGCAGCCAAGATCTGGACAGGAGGCGGGCAGGCTACACCTTC	CASSQDLDRRRAGYTF
TRBV5-6	-	once	TRBJ2-2	TGTGCCAGCAGCCCCGGGGTGATCGGGGAGCTGTTTTTT	CASSPGVIGELFF
TRBV11-2	-	-	TRBJ1-3	TGTGCCAGCAGCTTAGATCGGGGAGGTACTGGAAACACCATATATTTT	CASSLDRGGTGNTIYF
TRBV4-1	-	-	TRBJ2-2	TGCGCCAGCAGCCAAGTGGCGGGGGCACCCACCGGGGAGCTGTTTTTT	CASSQVAGAPTGELFF
TRBV5-1	-	-	TRBJ1-1	TGCGCCAGCAGCTTGGGGCACCTGAACACTGAAGCTTTCTTT	CASSLGHLNTEAFF
TRBV6-5	-	-	TRBJ1-5	TGTGCCAGCAGGGGTAGGCAGGGAAGCAATCAGCCCCAGCATTTT	CASRGRQGSNQPQHF